This T cell receptor beta chain was retrieved from a study of radiotherapy plus CTLA-4 blockade in lung cancer. Looking at the study overall: Disease control was present in 25% to 35% of patients, and objective responses in more than 15%. Findings and caveats of the study: Reported findings show early blood T cell clone dynamics, with interferon-beta, best predicted response. Tumor-derived TCR clones expanded in blood after radiotherapy plus ipilimumab.

A few counts support this clone. Its antigen remains unknown. CDR1 is MGHRA and CDR2 is YSYEKL in the germline V gene. With 1 base removed from V and 6 bases from J, the gap between germline ends came to 18 bases. CDR3 length: 17 amino acids. The assay was immunoSEQ multiplex PCR, and TCRdb's table has in-frame clones only and misses some. Of about 86,000 clones in the sample, roughly four fifths are singletons; the top ten hold 0.82%. Sequencing used peripheral blood, obtained from a patient treated with radiotherapy plus ipilimumab. This TCR came from a human donor with non-small cell lung cancer who had stable disease on radiotherapy plus ipilimumab. The J gene is TRBJ2-2, the V gene TRBV4-1; D is ambiguous. This CDR3 is CASSQVLIVKGAGELFF. The DNA for the CDR3 is TGCGCCAGCAGCCAAGTACTCATAGTTAAGGGTGCCGGGGAGCTGTTTTTT.